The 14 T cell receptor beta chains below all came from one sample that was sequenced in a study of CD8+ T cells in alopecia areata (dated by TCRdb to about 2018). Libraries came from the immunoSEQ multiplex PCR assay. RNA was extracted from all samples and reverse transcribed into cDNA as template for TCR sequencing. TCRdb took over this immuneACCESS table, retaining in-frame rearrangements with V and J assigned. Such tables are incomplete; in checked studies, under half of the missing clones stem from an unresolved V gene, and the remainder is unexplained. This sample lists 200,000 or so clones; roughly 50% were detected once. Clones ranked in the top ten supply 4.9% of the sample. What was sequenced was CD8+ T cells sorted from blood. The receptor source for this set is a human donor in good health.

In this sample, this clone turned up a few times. Here the CDR3 reads CASSASGYGYTF. Written as DNA, the CDR3 is TGTGCCAGCAGTGCTTCGGGCTATGGCTACACCTTC. This rearrangement joins TRBV2 to TRBJ1-2; no reliable D call. The length of the CDR3 is 12 residues. Trimming took off 4 bases at V and 4 bases at J, with 7 bases between the two ends. Germline lookup yields CDR1 SNHLY and CDR2 FYNNEI.

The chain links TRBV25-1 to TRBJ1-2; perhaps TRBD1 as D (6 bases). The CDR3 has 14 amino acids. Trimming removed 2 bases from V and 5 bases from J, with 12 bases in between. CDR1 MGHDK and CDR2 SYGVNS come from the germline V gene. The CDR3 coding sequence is TGTGCCAGCAGTGAAAACAGGGCGGATTATGGCTACACCTTC. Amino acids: CASSENRADYGYTF.

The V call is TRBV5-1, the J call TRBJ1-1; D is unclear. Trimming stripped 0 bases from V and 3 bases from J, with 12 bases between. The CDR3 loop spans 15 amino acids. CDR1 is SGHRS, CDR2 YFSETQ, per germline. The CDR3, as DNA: TGCGCCAGCAGCTTGGACTACCCTGGGGACACTGAAGCTTTCTTT. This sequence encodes CASSLDYPGDTEAFF.

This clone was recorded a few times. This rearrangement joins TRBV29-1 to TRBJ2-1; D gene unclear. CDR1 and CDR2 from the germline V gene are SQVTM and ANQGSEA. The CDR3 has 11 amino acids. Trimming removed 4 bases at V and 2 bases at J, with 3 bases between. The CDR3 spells CSVGPYNEQFF. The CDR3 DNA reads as TGCAGCGTTGGACCCTACAATGAGCAGTTCTTC.

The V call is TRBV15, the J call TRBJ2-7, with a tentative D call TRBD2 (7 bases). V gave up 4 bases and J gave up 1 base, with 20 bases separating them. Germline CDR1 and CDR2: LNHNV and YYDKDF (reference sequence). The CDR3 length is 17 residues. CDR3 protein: CATSIHPRGGVSYEQYF. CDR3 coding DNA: TGTGCCACCAGCATTCACCCAAGGGGGGGGGTGTCCTACGAGCAGTACTTC. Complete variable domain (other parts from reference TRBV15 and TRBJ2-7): DAMVIQNPRYQVTQFGKPVTLSCSQTLNHNVMYWYQQKSSQAPKLLFHYYDKDFNNEADTPDNFQSRRPNTSFCFLDIRSPGLGDTAMYLCATSIHPRGGVSYEQYFGPGTRLTVT.

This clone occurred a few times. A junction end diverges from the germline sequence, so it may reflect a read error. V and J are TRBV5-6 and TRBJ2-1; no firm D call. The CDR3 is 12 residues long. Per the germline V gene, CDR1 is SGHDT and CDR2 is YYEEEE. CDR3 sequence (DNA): TGTGCCAGCGAGGCGTCCTACGATGAGCAGTTCTTC. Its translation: CASEASYDEQFF.

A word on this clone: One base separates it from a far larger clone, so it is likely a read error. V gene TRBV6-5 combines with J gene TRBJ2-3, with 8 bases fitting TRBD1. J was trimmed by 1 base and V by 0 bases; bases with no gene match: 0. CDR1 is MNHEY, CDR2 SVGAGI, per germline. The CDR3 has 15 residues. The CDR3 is CASSYSGQGTDTQYF. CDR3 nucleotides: TGTGCCAGCAGTTACTCGGGACAGGGCACAGATACGCAGTATTTT.

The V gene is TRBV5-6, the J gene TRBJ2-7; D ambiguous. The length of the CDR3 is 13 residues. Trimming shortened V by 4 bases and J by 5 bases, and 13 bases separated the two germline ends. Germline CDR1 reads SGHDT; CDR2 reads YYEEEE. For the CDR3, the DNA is TGTGCCAGCAGCCTCCTCTATTTGGACGAGCAGTACTTC. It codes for CASSLLYLDEQYF.

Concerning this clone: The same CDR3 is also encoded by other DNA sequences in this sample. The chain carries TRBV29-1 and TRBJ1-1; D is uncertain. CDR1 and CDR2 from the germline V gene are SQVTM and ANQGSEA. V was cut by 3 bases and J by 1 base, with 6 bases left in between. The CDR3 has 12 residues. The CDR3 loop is CSVEERNTEAFF. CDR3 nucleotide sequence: TGCAGCGTTGAGGAGAGGAACACTGAAGCTTTCTTT.

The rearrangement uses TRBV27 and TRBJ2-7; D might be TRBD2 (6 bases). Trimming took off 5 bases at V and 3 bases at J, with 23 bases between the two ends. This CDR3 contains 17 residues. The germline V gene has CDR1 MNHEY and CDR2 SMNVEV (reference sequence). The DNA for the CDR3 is TGTGCCAGCAGTGAAAAGCCGGGACTCCCCGCGGTCTACGAGCAGTACTTC. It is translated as CASSEKPGLPAVYEQYF.

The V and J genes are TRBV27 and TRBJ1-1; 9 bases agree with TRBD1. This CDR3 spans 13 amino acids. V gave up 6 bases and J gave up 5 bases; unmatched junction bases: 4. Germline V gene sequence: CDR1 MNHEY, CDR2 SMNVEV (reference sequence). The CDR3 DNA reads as TGTGCCAGCAGGTCACAGGGGGCGACTGAAGCTTTCTTT. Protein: CASRSQGATEAFF.

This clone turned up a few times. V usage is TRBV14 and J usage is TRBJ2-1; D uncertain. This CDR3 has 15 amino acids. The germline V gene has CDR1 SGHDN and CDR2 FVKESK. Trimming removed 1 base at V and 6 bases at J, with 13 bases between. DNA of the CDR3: TGTGCCAGCAGCCAAGTGGCCAGAACGGCCAATGAGCAGTTCTTC. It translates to CASSQVARTANEQFF.

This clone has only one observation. For the CDR3, the DNA is TGTGCCAGCAGCTCACCCCTGAAGACAGGGCCTGAAGCTTTCTTT. Protein product: CASSSPLKTGPEAFF. The chain couples TRBV7-9 to TRBJ1-1, with 7 nucleotides matching TRBD1. Looked up from germline, CDR1 is SEHNR and CDR2 is FQNEAQ (reference sequence). This CDR3 has 15 amino acids. J lost 6 bases, V lost 4 bases, and 11 bases had no gene match.

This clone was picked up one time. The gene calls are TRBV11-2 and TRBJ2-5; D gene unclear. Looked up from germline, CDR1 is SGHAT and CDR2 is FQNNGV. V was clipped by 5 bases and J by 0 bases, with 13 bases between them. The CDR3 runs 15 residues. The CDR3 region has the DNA TGTGCCAGCAGCCCTCCGGGCAGGTACCAAGAGACCCAGTACTTC. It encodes CASSPPGRYQETQYF.